The 23 T cell receptor beta chains presented below share a single source sample, sequenced in a study of tumor-infiltrating lymphocytes in primary liver carcinoma. TCR beta cDNA was reverse-transcribed from around 0.55 ug of total RNA. The reaction used a constant-region primer and ProtoScript II reverse transcriptase. A slightly modified ARM-PCR protocol with three nested multiplex PCR rounds produced these TCR beta libraries. The two initial PCR rounds, about 9 cycles each, used TRBV1-TRBV30 forward and C-beta reverse primers. Each CDR3 protein gets one entry after TCRdb re-called the multiplex PCR reads with MiXCR. The data show roughly 100,000 distinct CDR3 sequences, roughly 80% seen once. Scientists recovered RNA and DNA together from roughly 21-30 mg of unsorted bulk tissue. Sequenced material: liver tumor tissue from sampling region 3. The subset was: tumor region T3, left-lateral pole. Receptor source: a man between 40 and 49 years old with primary liver carcinoma and hepatitis B virus infection.

This clonotype showed up just a few times. Its ends do not fully match the called genes, so a read error is possible. The chain recombines TRBV11-1 with TRBJ2-7; TRBD1 might be the D (5 bases). There are 13 residues in the CDR3. CDR1 and CDR2 from the germline V gene are SGHAT and FQDESV (reference sequence). This chain's CDR3 is CASKGKRSYEQYF. CDR3 bases: TGTGCTAGCAAGGGGAAGCGATCCTACGAGCAGTATTTC.

Concerning this clonotype: The CDR3 does not close with the conserved phenylalanine or tryptophan, likely indicating a read error. CDR3 loop: CASNGRTRGSLFYNEQFL. As DNA, the CDR3 is TGTGCCAGCAATGGCCGGACTAGGGGGAGTTTGTTCTACAATGAGCAGTTCCTC. This chain links TRBV6-1 with TRBJ2-1; D possibly corresponds to TRBD2 (7 bases). Germline CDR1 reads MNHNS; CDR2 reads SASEGT. V lost 7 bases to trimming and J lost 3 bases, with 25 bases between them. This CDR3 is built from 18 residues.

A single count supports this clonotype. The junction does not match germline at one end; this may be a read error. The J gene is TRBJ2-1, the V gene TRBV12-3 or TRBV12-4; weak D call: TRBD2 (5 bases). The CDR3 has 13 amino acids. The CDR3 reads CASQLGGGNKQFF. As DNA, the CDR3 is TGTGCCAGCCAACTTGGCGGAGGCAATAAGCAGTTCTTC.

A note on this clonotype: The CDR3 carries no conserved terminal phenylalanine or tryptophan, so it likely arises from a read error. The chain combines TRBV24-1 with TRBJ2-1; 10 bases are a match to TRBD2. V was pared by 8 bases and J by 10 bases, with 4 bases of the junction left unmatched. CDR1 and CDR2 from the germline V gene are KGHDR and SFDVKD. The CDR3 is 12 amino acids. The CDR3 coding sequence is TGTGCCACCAATGTGGGACTAGCGGAGCAGTTCTTA. Translation: CATNVGLAEQFL.

About this clonotype: No conserved phenylalanine or tryptophan is present at the end of the CDR3, so a read error is the likely explanation. The chain has TRBV11-2 and TRBJ2-6; D remains ambiguous. The germline V gene encodes CDR1 SGHAT and CDR2 FQNNGV. The ends were cut back, 10 bases at V and 0 bases at J, with 13 bases in the middle. The CDR3 contains 15 residues. The CDR3 sequence: CATRQPRSGANVLTS. The CDR3 DNA reads TGTGCCACCCGGCAGCCGCGCTCTGGGGCCAACGTCCTGACTTCC.

The chain recombines TRBV29-1 with TRBJ2-2, with D perhaps assigned TRBD1 or TRBD2 (5 bases each). This CDR3 spans 12 amino acids. V lost 4 bases and J 5 bases, leaving 8 bases between the germline ends. Germline CDR1 is SQVTM and CDR2 is ANQGSEA. The CDR3 coding sequence is TGCAGCGTTGGATGGGGGACCGGGGAGCTGTTTTTT. Protein sequence: CSVGWGTGELFF.

The chain links TRBV28 to TRBJ1-1, with unresolved D. The CDR3 contains 14 residues. Trimming cost V 9 bases and J 10 bases, with 24 bases left between them. CDR1 and CDR2 (germline): MDHEN, SYDVKM. The CDR3 here is CASRFPEFSNGAFF. As DNA, the CDR3 is TGTGCCAGTAGATTCCCCGAGTTCTCCAACGGAGCTTTCTTT.

As regards this clonotype: Sequence at one end of the junction differs from germline and may be a read error. The chain carries TRBV18 and TRBJ2-3; no reliable D call. The germline gives CDR1 KGHSH, CDR2 LQKENI. The length of the CDR3 is 13 residues. CDR3 sequence reads: CTSSPIALDTQCF. DNA for the CDR3: TGTACCAGCTCACCCATAGCATTGGATACGCAGTGTTTT.

The gene calls are TRBV12-3 or TRBV12-4 and TRBJ1-5; no definite D call. This CDR3 comprises 13 residues. V lost 10 bases and J 5 bases, leaving 15 bases between the germline ends. CDR3 nucleotides: TGTGCCATCAGCCTTTTAGACGATCAGCCCCAGCATTTT. Its protein product is CAISLLDDQPQHF.

This clonotype was observed once. The germline gene is not matched at one end of the junction; a read error may be the cause. The chain links TRBV4-1 to TRBJ2-3; 8 nucleotides align to TRBD1. CDR1 MGHRA and CDR2 YSYEKL come from the germline V gene. The CDR3 has 15 amino acids. In DNA form, the CDR3 reads TGCGCCAGCACCCAATCGGGTCAGGGGGCCGATACGCAGTATTTT. Translated: CASTQSGQGADTQYF.

Concerning this clonotype: One end of the junction fails to match germline, which may point to a read error. The V and J genes are TRBV30 and TRBJ2-3, with D possibly TRBD2 on 6 matching bases. The CDR3 has 15 residues. CDR1 and CDR2 (germline): GTSNPN, SVGIG (reference sequence). CDR3 nucleotide sequence: TGTGCCTGGAGTCATTCCGGGGGTGAGACAGATACACAGTATTTT. Amino acid sequence: CAWSHSGGETDTQYF.

There are many counts of this clonotype. V gene TRBV28 combines with J gene TRBJ2-5; TRBD2 agrees at 8 bases. The CDR3 is 15 amino acids. From germline, CDR1 is MDHEN and CDR2 SYDVKM. V gave up 5 bases and J gave up 3 bases; unmatched junction bases: 8. Here the CDR3 DNA reads TGTGCCAGCAGTCCCCCGGGACTAGTAAAAGAGACCCAGTACTTC. It is translated as CASSPPGLVKETQYF.

Points on this clonotype: A read error may account for a junction end that differs from germline. The chain couples TRBV29-1 to TRBJ2-2, with a weak D call TRBD2 (6 bases). Germline CDR1 SQVTM, CDR2 ANQGSEA. The CDR3 length is 15 residues. The CDR3 DNA reads TGCAGCCTTGCGGGGAGTGTAGGGCGAACCGTGGAGCTGTTTTTT. Its protein is CSLAGSVGRTVELFF.

Details on this clonotype: One end of the junction varies from germline; a read error may be responsible. The rearrangement uses TRBV29-1 and TRBJ2-1; maybe TRBD2 (6 bases). The CDR3 is 14 amino acids. The germline V gene encodes CDR1 SQVTM and CDR2 ANQGSEA. CDR3 loop: CSGGTQSFYKEQFF. CDR3 coding DNA: TGCAGCGGGGGGACTCAGAGCTTCTACAAAGAGCAGTTCTTC.

On this clonotype: At one of its ends the junction is not consistent with the germline gene, which may arise from a read error. The chain combines TRBV11-3 with TRBJ2-7, with 13 bases aligning to TRBD2. Germline lookup yields CDR1 SGHNT and CDR2 YENEEA. The CDR3 consists of 18 residues. The CDR3 DNA follows: TGTGCCAGCAGCTTATACCTCGGGGTGGGGACTAGCGGGATGAGGCAGCACTTC. This translates into CASSLYLGVGTSGMRQHF.

This clonotype has ten or more counts. V is TRBV5-1 and J is TRBJ2-1, with 8 positions matching TRBD1. Losses at the gene ends were 4 bases for V and 7 bases for J; bases not matched to a gene: 10. Germline V gives CDR1 SGHRS, CDR2 YFSETQ. The CDR3 extends over 15 amino acids. The CDR3 nucleotides are TGCGCCAGCAGCCCCCTAGGACAGGGCACGAATGAGCAGTTCTTC. Protein sequence: CASSPLGQGTNEQFF.

Points on this clonotype: The junction departs from germline at one end; a sequencing error may be responsible. The rearrangement uses TRBV28 and TRBJ1-2, with TRBD1 identical over 7 bases. This CDR3 contains 14 residues. Germline CDR1 MDHEN, CDR2 SYDVKM. The CDR3 bases are TGTGTCAGCAGAGAGGGGGCCACTAACTATGGCTACATCTTC. As protein: CVSREGATNYGYIF.

Regarding this clonotype: Germline and junction disagree at one end, which may indicate a read error. The chain recombines TRBV6-9 with TRBJ2-2, with D perhaps being TRBD1 or TRBD2 (5 bases each). The germline V gene encodes CDR1 MNHGY and CDR2 SVAAGI. The CDR3 length is 13 residues. CDR3 sequence reads: CASARVDTGELYF. The CDR3 DNA sequence: TGTGCCAGCGCCAGGGTGGACACTGGGGAGCTGTATTTT.

This clonotype is a singleton in its sample. The rearrangement joins TRBV11-2 to TRBJ2-7; D might be TRBD1 (5 bases). Germline loops: CDR1 SGHAT, CDR2 FQNNGV. This CDR3 has 11 amino acids. The CDR3 DNA is TGTGCAGGCACAAAAGGGGTTAAGCAGTACTTC. This encodes CAGTKGVKQYF.

Notes on this clonotype: A much more abundant neighbour one base away suggests this may be a read error. The chain links TRBV7-2 to TRBJ2-3, with 8 bases that match TRBD2. The length of the CDR3 is 18 residues. Germline V gives CDR1 SGHTA, CDR2 FQGNSA. The CDR3 spells CAGSLVPAGAGDADTQYF. The CDR3 coding sequence is TGTGCCGGCAGCTTAGTCCCCGCGGGAGCGGGAGATGCAGATACGCAGTATTTT.

The rearrangement joins TRBV6-5 to TRBJ2-3; D is possibly TRBD2 (6 bases). The germline V gene encodes CDR1 MNHEY and CDR2 SVGAGI. Trimming removed 7 bases at V and 11 bases at J, with 16 bases between. The CDR3 contains 12 residues. The CDR3 reads CASTGGAGMQYF. CDR3 DNA: TGTGCCAGCACCGGGGGAGCAGGTATGCAGTATTTT.

About this clonotype: One base away lies a much larger clone, so this may be a sequencing read error. The chain uses TRBV5-1 and TRBJ1-1; perhaps TRBD1 as D (6 bases). Germline V CDR1 and CDR2: SGHRS, YFSETQ. V dropped 0 bases and J dropped 1 base, with 10 bases sitting between them. The CDR3 totals 15 residues. This CDR3 is CASSLERGWNTEAFF. CDR3 in DNA: TGCGCCAGCAGCTTGGAGAGGGGGTGGAACACTGAAGCTTTCTTT.

The V and J genes are TRBV12-3 or TRBV12-4 and TRBJ1-5; 7 bases fit TRBD1. The J call may not be correct, given that the DNA end is closer to TRBJ2-3. CDR3 size: 15 residues. CDR3 region: CASRQTGLPDQPQYF. As DNA, the CDR3 is TGTGCCAGCAGGCAGACAGGGCTACCAGATCAACCCCAGTATTTT.